The 17 T cell receptor beta chains below come from one sample, sequenced in a study of T cells after yellow fever vaccination. TCRdb reprocessed the 5' RACE reads via MiXCR and lists one record per CDR3 protein. The sample carries 250,000 or so distinct CDR3 sequences, about 7% recorded once. The sample in question was CD4+ T cells sorted from PBMCs, obtained 15 days after the yellow fever booster vaccination. These receptors all come from a man aged 25-45 years who received the YFV17D yellow fever vaccine.

The chain links TRBV7-2 to TRBJ2-5; TRBD2 aligns across 7 bases. The CDR3 has 15 amino acids. V trimming: 0 bases; J trimming: 2 bases; junction bases outside the gene matches: 3. Germline loops: CDR1 SGHTA, CDR2 FQGNSA. CDR3 sequence: CASSLALRGQETQYF. The CDR3, as DNA: TGTGCCAGCAGCTTAGCCCTGCGGGGGCAAGAGACCCAGTACTTC.

The table lists this clonotype with many counts. The CDR3 region has the DNA TGTGCCAGCTCACCATCACCCGACGAGCAGTACTTC. Amino acid sequence: CASSPSPDEQYF. J is TRBJ2-7 and V is TRBV18; D is unclear. Germline V CDR1 and CDR2: KGHSH, LQKENI. The V and J ends lost 2 bases and 5 bases respectively, with 7 bases between them. The CDR3 has 12 residues.

The genes are TRBV5-1 and TRBJ2-1, with TRBD2 matching over 8 bases. Germline V lookup: CDR1 SGHRS, CDR2 YFSETQ. Trimming removed 0 bases from V and 9 bases from J; junction bases left unmatched: 11. This CDR3 region has 16 residues. The CDR3 DNA reads as TGCGCCAGCAGCTTGGGGCCCCCGGGAGGGCCAGGTGAGCAGTTCTTC. Protein sequence: CASSLGPPGGPGEQFF.

This clonotype was detected many times. The V call is TRBV5-1, the J call TRBJ2-3, with D perhaps TRBD1 (5 bases). V lost 4 bases to trimming and J lost 4 bases, with 19 bases between them. The CDR3 runs to 16 residues. Germline V gene sequence: CDR1 SGHRS, CDR2 YFSETQ. The CDR3 DNA sequence: TGCGCCAGCAGCCCCCCCTTAGGGGTTGATGCAGATACGCAGTATTTT. Protein product: CASSPPLGVDADTQYF.

V usage is TRBV7-2 and J usage is TRBJ2-1; D gene uncertain. This CDR3 is built from 14 residues. Looked up from germline, CDR1 is SGHTA and CDR2 is FQGNSA. V gave up 8 bases and J gave up 6 bases, with 17 bases separating them. The CDR3 sequence is CASGPGHASNEQFF. The CDR3 nucleotides read TGTGCCAGCGGGCCTGGGCATGCCTCCAATGAGCAGTTCTTC.

This clonotype turned up a few times. V gene TRBV6-6 combines with J gene TRBJ1-2; maybe TRBD1 (5 bases). CDR3 length equals 12 residues. Germline V lookup: CDR1 MNHNY, CDR2 SVGAGI (reference sequence). The germline V and J ends were trimmed by 6 bases and 4 bases, with 9 bases remaining between them. CDR3 loop: CASSQGFYGYTF. Written as DNA, the CDR3 is TGTGCCAGCAGCCAGGGATTCTATGGCTACACCTTC.

This clonotype came up many times. V is TRBV4-3 and J is TRBJ2-1; D could derive from TRBD1 or TRBD2 (6 bases each). The CDR3 has 16 residues. Germline V gene sequence: CDR1 LGHNA, CDR2 YSLEER. The germline V and J ends were trimmed by 0 bases and 6 bases, with 15 bases remaining between them. CDR3 protein: CASSQDGTRRGNEQFF. CDR3 DNA: TGCGCCAGCAGCCAAGATGGGACACGGCGGGGCAATGAGCAGTTCTTC.

The CDR3 protein is CSVERALGTEAFF. In nucleotides, the CDR3 is TGCAGCGTTGAAAGGGCCCTTGGGACTGAAGCTTTCTTT. This chain uses TRBV29-1 with TRBJ1-1; D gene uncertain. CDR1 and CDR2 (germline): SQVTM, ANQGSEA. The CDR3 has 13 amino acids. V was cut by 2 bases and J by 5 bases, with 12 bases left in between.

This clonotype was detected ten times or more. The chain couples TRBV12-3 or TRBV12-4 to TRBJ1-6; 7 bases are shared with TRBD1. This CDR3 contains 14 residues. J lost 4 bases, V lost 5 bases, and 2 bases had no gene match. The DNA for the CDR3 is TGTGCCAGCAGTGGGGGACAGTATAATTCACCCCTCCACTTT. Protein product: CASSGGQYNSPLHF.

This clonotype showed up just a few times. The rearrangement joins TRBV5-1 to TRBJ1-4; a possible D gene is TRBD1 (5 bases). This CDR3 is 17 amino acids long. Germline CDR1 reads SGHRS; CDR2 reads YFSETQ. The germline V and J ends were trimmed by 1 base and 3 bases, with 16 bases remaining between them. The CDR3 loop is CASSLRPQGSANEKLFF. In DNA form, the CDR3 reads TGCGCCAGCAGCTTGAGGCCCCAGGGCTCAGCTAATGAAAAACTGTTTTTT.

The chain recombines TRBV20-1 with TRBJ1-5; D not certain. This CDR3 has 15 amino acids. The V and J ends lost 3 bases and 0 bases respectively, with 12 bases between them. The V gene's germline CDR1 is DFQATT and CDR2 SNEGSKA (reference sequence). CDR3 loop: CSARVGDFSNQPQHF. DNA of the CDR3: TGCAGTGCTAGGGTAGGAGATTTTAGCAATCAGCCCCAGCATTTT.

This clonotype was observed at least ten times. The rearrangement uses TRBV7-2 and TRBJ2-3, with 7 bases that match TRBD2. Germline CDR1 reads SGHTA; CDR2 reads FQGNSA. The junction had 1 base not matched to a gene; V was cut back by 3 bases and J by 1 base. CDR3 length: 14 amino acids. The CDR3 sequence: CASSFRGGTDTQYF. CDR3 DNA: TGTGCCAGCAGCTTTCGGGGGGGCACAGATACGCAGTATTTT. The full variable domain, its missing parts supplied by reference TRBV7-2 and TRBJ2-3, is GAGVSQSPSNKVTEKGKDVELRCDPISGHTALYWYRQSLGQGLEFLIYFQGNSAPDKSGLPSDRFSAERTGGSVSTLTIQRTQQEDSAVYLCASSFRGGTDTQYFGPGTRLTVL.

The chain joins TRBV5-1 to TRBJ2-7, with 15 nucleotides matching TRBD2. The CDR3 extends over 19 amino acids. Looked up from germline, CDR1 is SGHRS and CDR2 is YFSETQ. V shed 4 bases, J shed 2 bases, and the junction held 13 bases outside the gene matches. The CDR3 sequence is CASSPGLAGGPSGPYEQYF. The CDR3 region has the DNA TGCGCCAGCAGCCCCGGACTAGCGGGAGGGCCCTCAGGACCCTACGAGCAGTACTTC.

This clonotype was seen many times. The V gene is TRBV19, the J gene TRBJ1-1, with a weak D call TRBD1 (5 bases). V was clipped by 5 bases and J by 3 bases, with 13 bases between them. There are 14 residues in the CDR3. Germline V gene sequence: CDR1 LNHDA, CDR2 SQIVND (reference sequence). The CDR3 region is CASSRVGRDTEAFF. The CDR3 DNA reads TGTGCCAGTAGTCGGGTGGGGCGGGACACTGAAGCTTTCTTT.

This clonotype was detected many times. The chain recombines TRBV6-5 with TRBJ2-3; the D gene is possibly TRBD2 (6 bases). CDR3 length equals 17 residues. Trimming pared 0 bases from V and 0 bases from J, leaving 13 bases between. Per the germline V gene, CDR1 is MNHEY and CDR2 is SVGAGI. The CDR3 spells CASSYSKGGGSTDTQYF. The CDR3, as DNA: TGTGCCAGCAGTTACTCGAAGGGTGGGGGGAGCACAGATACGCAGTATTTT.

This clonotype showed up just a few times. The V and J genes are TRBV6-1 and TRBJ2-3; D could derive from TRBD1 or TRBD2 (9 bases each). This CDR3 is built from 14 residues. V dropped 11 bases and J dropped 6 bases, with 21 bases sitting between them. CDR1 and CDR2 (germline): MNHNS, SASEGT. CDR3 DNA: TGTGCCGCGGGAGGGACAGGGAGAAGGGATACGCAGTATTTT. Protein sequence: CAAGGTGRRDTQYF.

This rearrangement joins TRBV24-1 to TRBJ2-1, with D uncertain. This CDR3 comprises 12 residues. Trimming removed 4 bases from V and 7 bases from J, with 7 bases in between. Per the germline V gene, CDR1 is KGHDR and CDR2 is SFDVKD. CDR3 nucleotides: TGTGCCACCAGTGAATTGTCGAATGAGCAGTTCTTC. Protein product: CATSELSNEQFF.